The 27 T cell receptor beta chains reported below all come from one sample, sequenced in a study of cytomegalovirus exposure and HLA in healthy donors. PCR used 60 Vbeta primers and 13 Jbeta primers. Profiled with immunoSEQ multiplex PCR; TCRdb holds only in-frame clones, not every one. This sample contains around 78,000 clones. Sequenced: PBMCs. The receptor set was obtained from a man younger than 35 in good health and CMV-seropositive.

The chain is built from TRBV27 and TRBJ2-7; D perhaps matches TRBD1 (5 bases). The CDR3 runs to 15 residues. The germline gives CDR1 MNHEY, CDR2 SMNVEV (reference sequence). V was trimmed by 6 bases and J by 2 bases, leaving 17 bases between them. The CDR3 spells CASRPRAGIPYEQYF. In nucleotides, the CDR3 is TGTGCCAGCAGACCCCGGGCAGGGATACCCTACGAGCAGTACTTC.

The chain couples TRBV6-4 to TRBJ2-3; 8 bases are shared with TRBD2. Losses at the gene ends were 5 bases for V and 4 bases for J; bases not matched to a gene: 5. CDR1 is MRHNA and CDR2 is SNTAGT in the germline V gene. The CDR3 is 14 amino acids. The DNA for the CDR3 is TGTGCCAGCAGTAGCGGGAGTAAGTCAGATACGCAGTATTTT. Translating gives CASSSGSKSDTQYF.

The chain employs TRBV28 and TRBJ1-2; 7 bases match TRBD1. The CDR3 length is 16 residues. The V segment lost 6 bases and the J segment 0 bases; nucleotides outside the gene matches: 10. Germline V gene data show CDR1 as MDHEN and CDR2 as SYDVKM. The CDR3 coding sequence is TGTGCCAGCAGGCGACAGGGATCTTGGGCTAACTATGGCTACACCTTC. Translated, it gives CASRRQGSWANYGYTF.

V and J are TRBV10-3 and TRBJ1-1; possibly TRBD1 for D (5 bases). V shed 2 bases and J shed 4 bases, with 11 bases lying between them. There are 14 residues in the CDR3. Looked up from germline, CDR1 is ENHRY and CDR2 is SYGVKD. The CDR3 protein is CAISEGPGGTEAFF. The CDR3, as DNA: TGTGCCATCAGTGAGGGACCCGGGGGCACTGAAGCTTTCTTT.

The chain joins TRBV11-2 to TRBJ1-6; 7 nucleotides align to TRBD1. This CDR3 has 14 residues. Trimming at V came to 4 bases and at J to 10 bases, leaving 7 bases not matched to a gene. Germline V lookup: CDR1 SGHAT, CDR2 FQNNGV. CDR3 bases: TGTGCCAGCAGCTCGACAGGGAATCGGTCACCCCTCCACTTT. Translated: CASSSTGNRSPLHF.

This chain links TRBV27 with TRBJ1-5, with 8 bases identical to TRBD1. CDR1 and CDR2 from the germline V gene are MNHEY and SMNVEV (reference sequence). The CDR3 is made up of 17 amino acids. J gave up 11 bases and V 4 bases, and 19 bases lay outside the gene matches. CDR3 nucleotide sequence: TGTGCCAGCAGTTCAACCGACTCGGACAGGGCTCCTCTGTCCCAGCATTTT. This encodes CASSSTDSDRAPLSQHF.

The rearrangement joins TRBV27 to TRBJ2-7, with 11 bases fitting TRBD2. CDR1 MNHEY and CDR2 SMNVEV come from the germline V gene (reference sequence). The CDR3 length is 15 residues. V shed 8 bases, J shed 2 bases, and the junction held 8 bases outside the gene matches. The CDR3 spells CASRNPSGGTYEQYF. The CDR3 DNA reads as TGTGCCAGCCGAAACCCTAGCGGGGGGACCTACGAGCAGTACTTC.

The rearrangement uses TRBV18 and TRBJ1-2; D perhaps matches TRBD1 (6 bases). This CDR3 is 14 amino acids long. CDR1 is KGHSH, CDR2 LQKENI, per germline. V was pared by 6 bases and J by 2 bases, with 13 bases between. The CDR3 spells CASSGQRDNYGYTF. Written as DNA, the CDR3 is TGTGCCAGCTCCGGACAGAGAGACAACTATGGCTACACCTTC.

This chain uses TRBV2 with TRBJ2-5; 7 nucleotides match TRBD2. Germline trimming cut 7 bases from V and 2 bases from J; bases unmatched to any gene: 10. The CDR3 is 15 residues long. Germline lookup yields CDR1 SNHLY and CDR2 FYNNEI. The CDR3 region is CASKRDSLNQETQYF. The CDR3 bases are TGTGCCAGCAAGCGGGACTCACTAAATCAAGAGACCCAGTACTTC.

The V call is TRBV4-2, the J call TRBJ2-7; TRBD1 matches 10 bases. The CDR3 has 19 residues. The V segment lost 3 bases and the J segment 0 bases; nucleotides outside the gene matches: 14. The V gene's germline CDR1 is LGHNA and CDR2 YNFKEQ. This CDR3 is CASSHYGMTGGSSSYEQYF. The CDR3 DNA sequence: TGTGCCAGCAGCCACTACGGGATGACAGGGGGCTCTAGCTCCTACGAGCAGTACTTC.

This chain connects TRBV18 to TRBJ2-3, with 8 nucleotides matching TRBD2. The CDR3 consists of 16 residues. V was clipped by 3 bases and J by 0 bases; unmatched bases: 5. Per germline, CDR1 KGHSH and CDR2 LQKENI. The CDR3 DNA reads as TGTGCCAGCTCACCCAGCGGGACTAGGAGCACAGATACGCAGTATTTT. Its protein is CASSPSGTRSTDTQYF.

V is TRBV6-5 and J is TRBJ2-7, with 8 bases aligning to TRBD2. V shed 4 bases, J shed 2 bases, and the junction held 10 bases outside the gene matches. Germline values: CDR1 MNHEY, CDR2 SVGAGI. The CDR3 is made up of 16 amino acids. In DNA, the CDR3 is TGTGCCAGCAGTTCCCTGGCGGGGGGCCATCCCTACGAGCAGTACTTC. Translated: CASSSLAGGHPYEQYF.

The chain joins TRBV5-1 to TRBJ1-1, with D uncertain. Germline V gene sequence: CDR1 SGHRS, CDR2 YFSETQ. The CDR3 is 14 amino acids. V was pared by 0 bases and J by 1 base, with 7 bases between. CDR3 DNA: TGCGCCAGCAGCTTGGTCCGGTCGAACACTGAAGCTTTCTTT. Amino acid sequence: CASSLVRSNTEAFF.

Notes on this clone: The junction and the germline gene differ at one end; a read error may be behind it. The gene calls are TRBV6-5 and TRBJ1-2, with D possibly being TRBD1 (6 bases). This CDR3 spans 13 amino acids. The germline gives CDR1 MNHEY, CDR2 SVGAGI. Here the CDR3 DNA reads TGTGCCAGCAGGCTGACAGGATCCTATGGCTACTCCTTC. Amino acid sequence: CASRLTGSYGYSF.

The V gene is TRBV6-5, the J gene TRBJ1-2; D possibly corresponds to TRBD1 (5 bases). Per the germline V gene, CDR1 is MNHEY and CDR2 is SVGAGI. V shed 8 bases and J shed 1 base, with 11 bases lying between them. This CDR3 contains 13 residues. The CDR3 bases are TGTGCCAGCCAGGGTCCCGTTAACTATGGCTACACCTTC. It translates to CASQGPVNYGYTF.

This chain's CDR3 is CASSRSAASETQYF. The DNA for the CDR3 is TGTGCCAGCAGCCGGTCGGCGGCGTCGGAGACCCAGTACTTC. J is TRBJ2-5 and V is TRBV7-2, with no clear D. The CDR3 loop spans 14 amino acids. Germline V gene lookup returns CDR1 SGHTA and CDR2 FQGNSA. V was trimmed by 5 bases and J by 5 bases, leaving 15 bases between them.

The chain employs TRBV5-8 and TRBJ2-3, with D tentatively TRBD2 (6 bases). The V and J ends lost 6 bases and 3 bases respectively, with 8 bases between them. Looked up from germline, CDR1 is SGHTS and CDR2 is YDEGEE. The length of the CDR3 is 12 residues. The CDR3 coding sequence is TGTGCCAGCATGGAGGGTACAGATACGCAGTATTTT. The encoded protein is CASMEGTDTQYF.

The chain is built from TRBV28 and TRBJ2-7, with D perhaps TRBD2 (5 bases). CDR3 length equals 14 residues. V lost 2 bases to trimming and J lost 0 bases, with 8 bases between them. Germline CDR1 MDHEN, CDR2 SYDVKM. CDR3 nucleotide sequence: TGTGCCAGCAGTTTAACGGGAACCTCCTACGAGCAGTACTTC. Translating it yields CASSLTGTSYEQYF. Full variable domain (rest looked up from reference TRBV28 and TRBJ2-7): DVKVTQSSRYLVKRTGEKVFLECVQDMDHENMFWYRQDPGLGLRLIYFSYDVKMKEKGDIPEGYSVSREKKERFSLILESASTNQTSMYLCASSLTGTSYEQYFGPGTRLTVT.

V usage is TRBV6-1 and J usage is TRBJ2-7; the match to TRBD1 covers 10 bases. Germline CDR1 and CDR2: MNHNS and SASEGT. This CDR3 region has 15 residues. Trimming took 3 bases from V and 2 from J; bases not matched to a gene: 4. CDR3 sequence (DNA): TGTGCCAGCAGTGATCGGACAGGGGGGGCCTACGAGCAGTACTTC. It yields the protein CASSDRTGGAYEQYF.

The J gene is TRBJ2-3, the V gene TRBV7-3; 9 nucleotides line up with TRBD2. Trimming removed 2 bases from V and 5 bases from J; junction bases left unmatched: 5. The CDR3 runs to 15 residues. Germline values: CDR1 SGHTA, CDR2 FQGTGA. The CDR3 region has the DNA TGTGCCAGCAGCTTAGCGGGGGGGAAGGTAGATACGCAGTATTTT. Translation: CASSLAGGKVDTQYF.

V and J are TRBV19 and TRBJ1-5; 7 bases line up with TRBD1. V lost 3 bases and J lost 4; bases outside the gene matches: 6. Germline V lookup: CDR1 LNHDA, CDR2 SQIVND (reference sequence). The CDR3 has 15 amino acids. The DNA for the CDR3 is TGTGCCAGTAGTATTCGGGACAGCCTAAATCAGCCCCAGCATTTT. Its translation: CASSIRDSLNQPQHF. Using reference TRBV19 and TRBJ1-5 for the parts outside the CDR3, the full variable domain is DGGITQSPKYLFRKEGQNVTLSCEQNLNHDAMYWYRQDPGQGLRLIYYSQIVNDFQKGDIAEGYSVSREKKESFPLTVTSAQKNPTAFYLCASSIRDSLNQPQHFGDGTRLSIL.

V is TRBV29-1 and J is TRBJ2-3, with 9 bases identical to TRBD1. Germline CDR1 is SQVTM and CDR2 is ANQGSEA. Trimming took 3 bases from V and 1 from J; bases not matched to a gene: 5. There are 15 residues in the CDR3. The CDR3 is CSVESWDRGTDTQYF. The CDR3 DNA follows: TGCAGCGTTGAGAGTTGGGACAGGGGCACAGATACGCAGTATTTT.

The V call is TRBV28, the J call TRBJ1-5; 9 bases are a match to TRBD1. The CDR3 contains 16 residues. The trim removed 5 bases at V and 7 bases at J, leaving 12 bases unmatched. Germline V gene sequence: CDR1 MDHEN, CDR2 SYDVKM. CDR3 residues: CASSPQQGANVQPQHF. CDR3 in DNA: TGTGCCAGCAGTCCCCAACAGGGGGCGAATGTGCAGCCCCAGCATTTT.

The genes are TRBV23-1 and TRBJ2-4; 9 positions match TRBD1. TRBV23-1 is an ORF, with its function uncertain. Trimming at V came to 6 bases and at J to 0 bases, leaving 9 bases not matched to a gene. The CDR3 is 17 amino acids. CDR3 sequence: CASSGTGTGLAKNIQYF. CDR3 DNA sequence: TGCGCCAGCAGCGGCACCGGGACAGGGCTAGCCAAAAACATTCAGTACTTC.

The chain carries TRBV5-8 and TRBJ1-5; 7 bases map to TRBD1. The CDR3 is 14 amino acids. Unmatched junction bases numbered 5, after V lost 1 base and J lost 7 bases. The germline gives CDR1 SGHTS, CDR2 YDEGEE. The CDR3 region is CASSLMRGRQPQHF. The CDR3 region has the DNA TGTGCCAGCAGCTTGATGAGGGGGCGGCAGCCCCAGCATTTT.

CDR3 sequence: CASTSGTGAQETQYF. CDR3 nucleotide sequence: TGTGCCAGCACGTCCGGGACAGGGGCTCAAGAGACCCAGTACTTC. This chain connects TRBV6-1 to TRBJ2-5, with 10 bases matching TRBD1. The CDR3 totals 15 residues. The V gene end was trimmed by 7 bases and the J gene end by 2 bases; junction bases not matched to a gene: 7. The V gene's germline CDR1 is MNHNS and CDR2 SASEGT.

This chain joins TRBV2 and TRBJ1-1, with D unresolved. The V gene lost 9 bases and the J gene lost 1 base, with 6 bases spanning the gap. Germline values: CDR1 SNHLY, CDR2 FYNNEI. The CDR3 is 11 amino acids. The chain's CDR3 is CARNKNTEAFF. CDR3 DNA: TGTGCCAGAAATAAGAACACTGAAGCTTTCTTT.